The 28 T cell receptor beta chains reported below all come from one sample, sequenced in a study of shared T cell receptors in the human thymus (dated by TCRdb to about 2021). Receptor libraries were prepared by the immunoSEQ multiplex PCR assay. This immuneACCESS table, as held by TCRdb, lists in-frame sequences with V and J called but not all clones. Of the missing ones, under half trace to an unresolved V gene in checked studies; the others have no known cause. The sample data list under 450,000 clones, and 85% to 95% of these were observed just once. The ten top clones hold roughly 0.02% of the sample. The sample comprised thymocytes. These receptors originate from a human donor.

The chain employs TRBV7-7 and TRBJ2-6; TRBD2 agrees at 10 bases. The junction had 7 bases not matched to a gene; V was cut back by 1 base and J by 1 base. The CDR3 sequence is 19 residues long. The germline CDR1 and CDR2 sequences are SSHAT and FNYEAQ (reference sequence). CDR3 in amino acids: CASSLVASGRRSGANVLTF. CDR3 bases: TGTGCCAGCAGCTTAGTGGCTAGCGGGAGAAGATCTGGGGCCAACGTCCTGACTTTC.

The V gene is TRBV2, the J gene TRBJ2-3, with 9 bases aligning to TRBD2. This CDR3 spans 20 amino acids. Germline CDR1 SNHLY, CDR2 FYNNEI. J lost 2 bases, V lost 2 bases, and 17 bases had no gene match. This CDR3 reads CASSERGVVAGVEATDTQYF. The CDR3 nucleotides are TGTGCCAGCAGTGAACGGGGAGTTGTAGCGGGAGTCGAAGCCACAGATACGCAGTATTTT. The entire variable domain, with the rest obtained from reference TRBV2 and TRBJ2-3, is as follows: EPEVTQTPSHQVTQMGQEVILRCVPISNHLYFYWYRQILGQKVEFLVSFYNNEISEKSEIFDDQFSVERPDGSNFTLKIRSTKLEDSAMYFCASSERGVVAGVEATDTQYFGPGTRLTVL.

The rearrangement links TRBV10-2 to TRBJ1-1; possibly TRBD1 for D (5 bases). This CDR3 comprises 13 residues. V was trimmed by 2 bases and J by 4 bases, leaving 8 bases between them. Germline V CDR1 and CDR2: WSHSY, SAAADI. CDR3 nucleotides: TGCGCCAGCAGTGAGGACAGACCCACTGAAGCTTTCTTT. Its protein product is CASSEDRPTEAFF.

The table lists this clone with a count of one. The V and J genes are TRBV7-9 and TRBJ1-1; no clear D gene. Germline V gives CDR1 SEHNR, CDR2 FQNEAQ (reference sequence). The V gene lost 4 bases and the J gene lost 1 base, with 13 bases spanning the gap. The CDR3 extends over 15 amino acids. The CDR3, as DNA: TGTGCCAGCAGCTCCCCCCCTGCAGGGAACACTGAAGCTTTCTTT. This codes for CASSSPPAGNTEAFF.

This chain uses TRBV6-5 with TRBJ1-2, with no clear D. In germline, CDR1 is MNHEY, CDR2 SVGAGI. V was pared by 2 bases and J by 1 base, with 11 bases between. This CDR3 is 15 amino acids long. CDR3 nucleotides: TGTGCCAGCAGTTACGATAGCAGGTTTAACTATGGCTACACCTTC. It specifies CASSYDSRFNYGYTF.

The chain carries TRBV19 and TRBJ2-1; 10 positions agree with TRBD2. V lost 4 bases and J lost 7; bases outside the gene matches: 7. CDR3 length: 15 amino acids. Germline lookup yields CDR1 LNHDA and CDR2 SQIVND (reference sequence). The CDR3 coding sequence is TGTGCCAGTAGTAGAAGGGGACTAGCGTCGAATGAGCAGTTCTTC. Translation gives CASSRRGLASNEQFF.

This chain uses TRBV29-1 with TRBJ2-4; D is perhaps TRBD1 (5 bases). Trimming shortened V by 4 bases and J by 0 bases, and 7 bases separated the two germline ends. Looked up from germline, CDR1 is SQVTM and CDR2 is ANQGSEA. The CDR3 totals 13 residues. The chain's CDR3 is CSVVGLAKNIQYF. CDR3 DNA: TGCAGCGTTGTGGGGCTAGCCAAAAACATTCAGTACTTC.

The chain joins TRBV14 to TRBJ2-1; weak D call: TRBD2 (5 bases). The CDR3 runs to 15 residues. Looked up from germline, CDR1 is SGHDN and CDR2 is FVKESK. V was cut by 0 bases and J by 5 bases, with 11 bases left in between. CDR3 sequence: CASSQELARDNEQFF. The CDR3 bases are TGTGCCAGCAGCCAAGAATTAGCGAGAGACAATGAGCAGTTCTTC.

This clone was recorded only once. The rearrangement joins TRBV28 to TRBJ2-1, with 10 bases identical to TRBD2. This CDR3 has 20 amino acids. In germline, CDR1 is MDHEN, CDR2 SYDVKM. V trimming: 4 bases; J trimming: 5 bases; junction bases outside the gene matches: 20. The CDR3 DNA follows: TGTGCCAGCAGTTATAGGACTAGCGGAAGGATCCTCTATGGGCACAATGAGCAGTTCTTC. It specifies CASSYRTSGRILYGHNEQFF.

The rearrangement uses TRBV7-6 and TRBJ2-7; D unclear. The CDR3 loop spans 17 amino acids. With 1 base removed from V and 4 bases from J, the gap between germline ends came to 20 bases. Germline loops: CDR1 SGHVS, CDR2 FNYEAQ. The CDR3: CASSLDKTRTSRYEQYF. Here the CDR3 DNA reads TGTGCCAGCAGCTTAGACAAGACAAGGACCTCCAGGTACGAGCAGTACTTC.

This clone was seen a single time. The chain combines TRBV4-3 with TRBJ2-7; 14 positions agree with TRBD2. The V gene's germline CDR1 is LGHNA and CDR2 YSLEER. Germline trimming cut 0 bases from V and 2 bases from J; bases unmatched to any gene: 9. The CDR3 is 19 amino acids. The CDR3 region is CASSQDRLAGGPSPYEQYF. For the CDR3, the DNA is TGCGCCAGCAGCCAAGACCGACTAGCGGGAGGGCCTTCCCCCTACGAGCAGTACTTC.

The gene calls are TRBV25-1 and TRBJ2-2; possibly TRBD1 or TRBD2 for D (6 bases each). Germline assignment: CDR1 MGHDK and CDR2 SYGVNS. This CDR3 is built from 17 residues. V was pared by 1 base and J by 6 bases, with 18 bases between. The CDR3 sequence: CASSEFLGGGKAGELFF. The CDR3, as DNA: TGTGCCAGCAGTGAATTCCTCGGAGGGGGGAAGGCCGGGGAGCTGTTTTTT.

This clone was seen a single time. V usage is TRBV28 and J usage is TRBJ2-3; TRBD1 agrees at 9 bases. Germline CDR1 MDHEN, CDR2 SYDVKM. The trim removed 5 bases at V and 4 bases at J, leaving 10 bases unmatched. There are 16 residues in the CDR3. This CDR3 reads CASSTPGTGPPDTQYF. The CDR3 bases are TGTGCCAGCAGTACCCCCGGGACAGGGCCTCCAGATACGCAGTATTTT.

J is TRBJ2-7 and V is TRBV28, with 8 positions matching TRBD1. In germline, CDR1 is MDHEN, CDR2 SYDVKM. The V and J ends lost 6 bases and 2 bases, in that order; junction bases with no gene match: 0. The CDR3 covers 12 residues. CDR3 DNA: TGTGCCAGCAGGACAGGGGCCTACGAGCAGTACTTC. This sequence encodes CASRTGAYEQYF.

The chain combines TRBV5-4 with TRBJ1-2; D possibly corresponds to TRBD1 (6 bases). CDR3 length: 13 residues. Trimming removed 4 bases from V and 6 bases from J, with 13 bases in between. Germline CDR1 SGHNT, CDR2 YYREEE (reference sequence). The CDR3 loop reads CASSHIQGDGYTF. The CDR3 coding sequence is TGTGCCAGCAGCCACATACAGGGCGATGGCTACACCTTC.

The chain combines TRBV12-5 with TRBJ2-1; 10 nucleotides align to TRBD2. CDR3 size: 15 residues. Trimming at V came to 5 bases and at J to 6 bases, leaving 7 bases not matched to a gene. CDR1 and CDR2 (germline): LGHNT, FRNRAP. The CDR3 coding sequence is TGTGCTAGTGGTCGACAGCGGGAGGGCCCCAATGAGCAGTTCTTC. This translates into CASGRQREGPNEQFF.

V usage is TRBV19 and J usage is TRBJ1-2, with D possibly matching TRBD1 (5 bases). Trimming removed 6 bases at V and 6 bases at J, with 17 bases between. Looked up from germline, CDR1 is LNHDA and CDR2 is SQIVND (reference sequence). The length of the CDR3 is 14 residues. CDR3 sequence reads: CASSLGLQGHGYTF. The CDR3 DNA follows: TGTGCCAGTAGCCTGGGTCTGCAGGGCCATGGCTACACCTTC.

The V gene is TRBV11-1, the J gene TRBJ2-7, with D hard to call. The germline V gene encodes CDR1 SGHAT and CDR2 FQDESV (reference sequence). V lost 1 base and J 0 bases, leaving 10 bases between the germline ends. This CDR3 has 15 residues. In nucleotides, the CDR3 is TGTGCCAGCAGCTTAGGCGGACGGGCCTCCTACGAGCAGTACTTC. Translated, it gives CASSLGGRASYEQYF.

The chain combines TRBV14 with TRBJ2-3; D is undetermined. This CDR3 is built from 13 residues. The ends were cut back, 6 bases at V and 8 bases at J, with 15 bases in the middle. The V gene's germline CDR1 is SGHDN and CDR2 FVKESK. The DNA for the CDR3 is TGTGCCAGCAGTCACGAGAGGTTCGGTACGCAGTATTTT. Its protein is CASSHERFGTQYF.

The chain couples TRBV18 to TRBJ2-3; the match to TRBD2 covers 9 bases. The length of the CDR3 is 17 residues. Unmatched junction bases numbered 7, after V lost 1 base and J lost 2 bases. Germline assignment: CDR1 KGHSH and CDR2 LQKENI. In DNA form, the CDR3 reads TGTGCCAGCTCACCACTGAAGCTAGCGGGACCCACAGATACGCAGTATTTT. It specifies CASSPLKLAGPTDTQYF.

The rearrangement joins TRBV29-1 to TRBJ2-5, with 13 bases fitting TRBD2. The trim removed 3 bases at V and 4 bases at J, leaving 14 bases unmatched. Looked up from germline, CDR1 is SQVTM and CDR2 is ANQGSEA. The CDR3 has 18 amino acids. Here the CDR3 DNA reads TGCAGCGTTGAGCGGACTAGCGGGAGTCTGGGTCGAGGAGAGACCCAGTACTTC. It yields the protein CSVERTSGSLGRGETQYF.

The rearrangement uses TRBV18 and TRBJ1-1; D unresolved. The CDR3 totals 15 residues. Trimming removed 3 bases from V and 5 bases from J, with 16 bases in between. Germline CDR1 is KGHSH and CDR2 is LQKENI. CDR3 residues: CASSPKPGRGTEAFF. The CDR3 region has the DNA TGTGCCAGCTCACCTAAACCGGGCCGAGGGACTGAAGCTTTCTTT.

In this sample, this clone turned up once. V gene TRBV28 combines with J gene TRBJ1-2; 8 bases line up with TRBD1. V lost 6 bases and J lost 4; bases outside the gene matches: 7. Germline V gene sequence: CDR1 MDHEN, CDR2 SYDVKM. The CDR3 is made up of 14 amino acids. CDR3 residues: CASRPTGGPYGYTF. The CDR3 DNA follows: TGTGCCAGCAGGCCTACAGGGGGGCCCTATGGCTACACCTTC.

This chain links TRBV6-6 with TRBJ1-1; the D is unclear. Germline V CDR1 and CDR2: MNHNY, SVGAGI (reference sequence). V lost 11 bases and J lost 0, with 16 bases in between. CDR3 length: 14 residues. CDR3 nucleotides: TGTGCCGCACTCAGGAGCCGCATGAACACTGAAGCTTTCTTT. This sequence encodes CAALRSRMNTEAFF.

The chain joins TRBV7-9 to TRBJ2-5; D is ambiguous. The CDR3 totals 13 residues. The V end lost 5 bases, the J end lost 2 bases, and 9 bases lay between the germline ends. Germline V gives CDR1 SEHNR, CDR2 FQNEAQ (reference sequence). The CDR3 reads CASSPGAQETQYF. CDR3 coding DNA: TGTGCCAGCAGCCCGGGCGCGCAAGAGACCCAGTACTTC.

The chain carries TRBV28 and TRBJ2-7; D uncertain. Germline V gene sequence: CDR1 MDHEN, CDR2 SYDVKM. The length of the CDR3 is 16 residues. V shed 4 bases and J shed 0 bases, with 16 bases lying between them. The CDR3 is CASSSLLRLRSYEQYF. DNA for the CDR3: TGTGCCAGCAGTTCCCTTTTGAGACTTCGCTCCTACGAGCAGTACTTC.

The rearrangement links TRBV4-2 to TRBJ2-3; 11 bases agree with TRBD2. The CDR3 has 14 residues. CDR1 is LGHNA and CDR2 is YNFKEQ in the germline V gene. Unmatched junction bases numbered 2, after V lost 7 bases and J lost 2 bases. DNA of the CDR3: TGTGCCAGCAATAGCGGGAGGGCCACAGATACGCAGTATTTT. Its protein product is CASNSGRATDTQYF.

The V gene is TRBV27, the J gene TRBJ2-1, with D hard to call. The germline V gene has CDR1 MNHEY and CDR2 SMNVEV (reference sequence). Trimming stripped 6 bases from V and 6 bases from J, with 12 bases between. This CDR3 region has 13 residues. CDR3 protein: CASSATDCNEQFF. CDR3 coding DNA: TGTGCCAGCAGCGCCACGGATTGCAATGAGCAGTTCTTC.